This T cell receptor beta chain was observed in a study of blood T cell repertoires in COVID-19. As for the study in general: Sites in the United States, Italy and Spain provided acute and convalescent COVID-19 samples. T cells, B-cell-depleted T cells, or PBMCs provided the cDNA or gDNA that served as material.

The CDR3 has 12 amino acids. V shed 4 bases and J shed 5 bases, with 8 bases lying between them. Germline V gene lookup returns CDR1 SGHAT and CDR2 FQDESV (reference sequence). In the authors' workflow: Estimated nucleated cell counts came from reference gene primer amplification. The data were produced by immunoSEQ multiplex PCR, yet TCRdb's version contains in-frame clones alone and is incomplete. The DNA was the basis for D and trimming; V, J and clone size are from that table. The repertoire has about 39,000 clones, approximately 93% of them found once; the top ten carry approximately 2.3%. V gene TRBV11-1 combines with J gene TRBJ2-5; D is uncertain. This receptor was taken from a man aged 45-60 years with active COVID-19. Sequencing used peripheral blood. The CDR3 region has the DNA TGTGCCAGCAGCTCATCTCGGGAGACCCAGTACTTC. Translated: CASSSSRETQYF.